Sequencing of this T cell receptor (beta chain) was carried out in a study of OX40 agonist ivuxolimab in advanced cancers. Regarding the study as a whole: Some nonresponders additionally presented with little normalized T-cell clonal expansion.

The table came from immunoSEQ multiplex PCR; TCRdb's copy has only in-frame clones and leaves some out. Of 45,000 or so clones listed, around 80% are singletons. This clone was observed once. Its antigen is not identified. CDR1 is LNHDA, CDR2 SQIVND, per germline (reference sequence). V dropped 2 bases and J dropped 1 base, with 8 bases sitting between them. The CDR3 runs to 14 residues. If patients had autoimmune disease history or systemic immunosuppression, they were excluded. Blood was sampled at baseline, cycle 4 day 1, and cycle 7 day 1. The chain recombines TRBV19 with TRBJ1-2; D unresolved. Material: CD4+ or CD8+ T cells sorted from blood, obtained in a trial of the OX40 agonist ivuxolimab. The sequence came from an adult with an advanced solid tumor such as melanoma, head and neck, liver or kidney cancer. This chain's CDR3 is CASSINGDNYGYTF. CDR3 DNA sequence: TGTGCCAGTAGTATAAACGGAGATAACTATGGCTACACCTTC.